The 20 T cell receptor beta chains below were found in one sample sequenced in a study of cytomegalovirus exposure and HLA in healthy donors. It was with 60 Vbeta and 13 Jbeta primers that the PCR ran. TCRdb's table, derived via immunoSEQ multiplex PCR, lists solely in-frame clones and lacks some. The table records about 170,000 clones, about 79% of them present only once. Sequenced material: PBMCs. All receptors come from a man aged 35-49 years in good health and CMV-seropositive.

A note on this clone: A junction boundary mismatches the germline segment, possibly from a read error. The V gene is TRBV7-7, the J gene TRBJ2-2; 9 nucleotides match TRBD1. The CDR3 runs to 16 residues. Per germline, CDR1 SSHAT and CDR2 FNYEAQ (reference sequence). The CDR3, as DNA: TGTGCTAGCAGCTCGGACAGGGGTACGGGGACCGGGGAGCTGTTTTTT. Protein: CASSSDRGTGTGELFF.

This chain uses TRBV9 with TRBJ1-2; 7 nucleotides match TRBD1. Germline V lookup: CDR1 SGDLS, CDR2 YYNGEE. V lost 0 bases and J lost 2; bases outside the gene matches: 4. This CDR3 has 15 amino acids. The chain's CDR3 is CASSVADRVNYGYTF. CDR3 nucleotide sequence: TGTGCCAGCAGCGTAGCCGACAGGGTAAACTATGGCTACACCTTC.

The CDR3 spells CASSLGGHTFSEQYF. Here the CDR3 DNA reads TGCGCCAGCAGCTTGGGGGGACATACCTTCTCCGAGCAGTACTTC. The genes are TRBV5-1 and TRBJ2-7; D perhaps matches TRBD1 (6 bases). Germline values: CDR1 SGHRS, CDR2 YFSETQ. Trimming took off 0 bases at V and 6 bases at J, with 16 bases between the two ends. This CDR3 region has 15 residues. Filled out from reference TRBV5-1 and TRBJ2-7, the complete variable domain reads KAGVTQTPRYLIKTRGQQVTLSCSPISGHRSVSWYQQTPGQGLQFLFEYFSETQRNKGNFPGRFSGRQFSNSRSEMNVSTLELGDSALYLCASSLGGHTFSEQYFGPGTRLTVT.

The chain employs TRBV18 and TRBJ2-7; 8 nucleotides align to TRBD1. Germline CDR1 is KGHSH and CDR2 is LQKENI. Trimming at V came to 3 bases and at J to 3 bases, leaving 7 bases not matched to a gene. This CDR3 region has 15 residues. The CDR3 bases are TGTGCCAGCTCACCGGGGACAGGTCCCTACTACGAGCAGTACTTC. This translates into CASSPGTGPYYEQYF.

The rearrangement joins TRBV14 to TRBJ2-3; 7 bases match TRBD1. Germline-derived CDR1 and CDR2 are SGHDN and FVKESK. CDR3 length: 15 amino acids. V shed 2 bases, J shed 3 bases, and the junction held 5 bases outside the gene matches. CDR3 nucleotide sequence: TGTGCCAGCAGCCAATACAGGGGTAGTACAGATACGCAGTATTTT. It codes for CASSQYRGSTDTQYF. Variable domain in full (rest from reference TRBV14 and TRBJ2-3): EAGVTQFPSHSVIEKGQTVTLRCDPISGHDNLYWYRRVMGKEIKFLLHFVKESKQDESGMPNNRFLAERTGGTYSTLKVQPAELEDSGVYFCASSQYRGSTDTQYFGPGTRLTVL.

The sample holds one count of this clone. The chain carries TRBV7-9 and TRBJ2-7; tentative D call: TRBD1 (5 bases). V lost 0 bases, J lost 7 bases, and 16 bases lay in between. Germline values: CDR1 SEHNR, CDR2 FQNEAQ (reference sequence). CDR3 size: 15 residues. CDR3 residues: CASSLALSGMREQYF. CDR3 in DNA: TGTGCCAGCAGCTTAGCTCTGTCAGGGATGAGGGAGCAGTACTTC.

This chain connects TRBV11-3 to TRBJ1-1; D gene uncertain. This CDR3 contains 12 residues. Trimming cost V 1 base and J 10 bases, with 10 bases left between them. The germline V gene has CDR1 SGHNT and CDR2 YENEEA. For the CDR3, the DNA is TGTGCCAGCAGCTTAGTGGGGAGGTCAGCTTTCTTT. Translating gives CASSLVGRSAFF.

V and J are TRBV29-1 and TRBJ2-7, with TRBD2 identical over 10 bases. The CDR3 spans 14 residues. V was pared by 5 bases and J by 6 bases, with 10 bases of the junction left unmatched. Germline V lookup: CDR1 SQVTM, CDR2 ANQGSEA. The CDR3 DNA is TGCAGCGTTAATCGAGCGGGAGGGCCGTCCGAGCAGTACTTC. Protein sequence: CSVNRAGGPSEQYF.

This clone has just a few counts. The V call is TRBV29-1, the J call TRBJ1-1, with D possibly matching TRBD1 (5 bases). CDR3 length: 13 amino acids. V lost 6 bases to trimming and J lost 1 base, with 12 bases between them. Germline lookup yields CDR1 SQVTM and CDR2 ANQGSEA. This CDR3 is CSVGTPGNTEAFF. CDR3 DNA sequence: TGCAGCGTCGGGACTCCAGGGAACACTGAAGCTTTCTTT.

For the CDR3, the DNA is TGTGCCAGCAGCCCGACAGGAGTTAGCACAGATACGCAGTATTTT. Translation gives CASSPTGVSTDTQYF. The rearrangement links TRBV9 to TRBJ2-3; a weak D match, TRBD1 (6 bases). The CDR3 is 15 residues long. Per the germline V gene, CDR1 is SGDLS and CDR2 is YYNGEE. V shed 4 bases and J shed 0 bases, with 12 bases lying between them.

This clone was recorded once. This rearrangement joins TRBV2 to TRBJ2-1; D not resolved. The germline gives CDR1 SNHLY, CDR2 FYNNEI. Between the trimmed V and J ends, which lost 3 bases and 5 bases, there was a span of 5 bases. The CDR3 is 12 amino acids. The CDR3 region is CASSDQNNEQFF. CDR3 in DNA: TGTGCCAGCAGTGACCAAAACAATGAGCAGTTCTTC.

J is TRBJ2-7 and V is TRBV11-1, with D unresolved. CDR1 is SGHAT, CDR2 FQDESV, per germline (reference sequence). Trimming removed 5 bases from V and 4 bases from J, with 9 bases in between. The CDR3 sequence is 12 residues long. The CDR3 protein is CASSPDGYEQYF. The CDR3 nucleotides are TGTGCCAGCAGCCCCGACGGGTACGAGCAGTACTTC.

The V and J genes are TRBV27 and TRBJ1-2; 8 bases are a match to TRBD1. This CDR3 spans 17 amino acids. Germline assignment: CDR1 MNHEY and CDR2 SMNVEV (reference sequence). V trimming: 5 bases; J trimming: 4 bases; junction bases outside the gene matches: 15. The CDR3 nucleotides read TGTGCCAGCAGTCCCATGGACAGGGCCGCTGCTCTCTATGGCTACACCTTC. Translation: CASSPMDRAAALYGYTF.

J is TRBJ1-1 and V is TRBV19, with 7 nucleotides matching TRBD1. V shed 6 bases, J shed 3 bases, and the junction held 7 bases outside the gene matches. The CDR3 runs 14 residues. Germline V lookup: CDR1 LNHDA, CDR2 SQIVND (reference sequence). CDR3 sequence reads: CASRLGQAHTEAFF. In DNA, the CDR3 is TGTGCCAGTAGACTAGGACAGGCACACACTGAAGCTTTCTTT.

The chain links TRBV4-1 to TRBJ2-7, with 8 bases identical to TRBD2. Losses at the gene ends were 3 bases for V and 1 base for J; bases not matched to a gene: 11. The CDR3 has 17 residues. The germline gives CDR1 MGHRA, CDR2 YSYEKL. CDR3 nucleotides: TGCGCCAGCAGCCATCTGGGATCCGGGACTAGATCCTACGAGCAGTACTTC. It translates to CASSHLGSGTRSYEQYF.

This CDR3 is CASSISKASTDTQYF. CDR3 nucleotides: TGTGCCAGTAGTATCTCTAAAGCTAGCACAGATACGCAGTATTTT. The rearrangement uses TRBV19 and TRBJ2-3; no clear D gene. CDR1 LNHDA and CDR2 SQIVND come from the germline V gene (reference sequence). The CDR3 extends over 15 amino acids. The V end was cut by 3 bases, the J end by 0 bases, with 10 bases between.

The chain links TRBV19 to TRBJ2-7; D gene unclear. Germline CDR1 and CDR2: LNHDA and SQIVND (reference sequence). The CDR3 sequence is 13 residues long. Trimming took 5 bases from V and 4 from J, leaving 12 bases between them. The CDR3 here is CASSHRSIYEQYF. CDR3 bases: TGTGCCAGTAGTCACAGAAGCATATACGAGCAGTACTTC.

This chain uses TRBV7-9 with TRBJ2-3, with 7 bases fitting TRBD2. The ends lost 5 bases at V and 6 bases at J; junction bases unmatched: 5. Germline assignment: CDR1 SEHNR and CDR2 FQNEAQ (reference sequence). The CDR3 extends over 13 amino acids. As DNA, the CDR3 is TGTGCCAGCAGCGGAGGACTAGGGGATACGCAGTATTTT. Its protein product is CASSGGLGDTQYF.

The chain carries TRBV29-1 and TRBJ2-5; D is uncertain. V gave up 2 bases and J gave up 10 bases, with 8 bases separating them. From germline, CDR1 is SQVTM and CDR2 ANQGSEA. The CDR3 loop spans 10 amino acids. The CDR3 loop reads CSVEPLSQYF. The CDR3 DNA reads TGCAGCGTTGAACCCTTGAGCCAGTACTTC.

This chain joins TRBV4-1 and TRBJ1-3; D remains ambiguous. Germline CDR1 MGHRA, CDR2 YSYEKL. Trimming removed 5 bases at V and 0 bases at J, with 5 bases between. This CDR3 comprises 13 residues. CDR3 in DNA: TGCGCCAGCAGCAAGAGCTCTGGAAACACCATATATTTT. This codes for CASSKSSGNTIYF.